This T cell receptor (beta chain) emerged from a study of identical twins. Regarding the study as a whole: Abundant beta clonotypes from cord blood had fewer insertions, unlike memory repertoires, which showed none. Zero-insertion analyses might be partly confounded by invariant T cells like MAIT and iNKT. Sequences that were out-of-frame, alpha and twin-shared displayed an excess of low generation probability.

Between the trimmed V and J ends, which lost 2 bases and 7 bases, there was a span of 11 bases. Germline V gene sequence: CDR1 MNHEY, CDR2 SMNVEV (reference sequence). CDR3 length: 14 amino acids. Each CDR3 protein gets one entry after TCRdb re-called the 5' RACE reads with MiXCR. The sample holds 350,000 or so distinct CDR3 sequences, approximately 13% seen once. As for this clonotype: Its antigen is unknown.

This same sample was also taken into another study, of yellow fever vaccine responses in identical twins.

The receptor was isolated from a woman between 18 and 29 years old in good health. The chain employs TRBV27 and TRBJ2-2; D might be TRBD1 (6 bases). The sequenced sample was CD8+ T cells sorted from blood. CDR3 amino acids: CASSLGQGIGELFF. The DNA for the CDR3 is TGTGCCAGCAGTTTAGGTCAGGGGATCGGGGAGCTGTTTTTT.